These 3 T cell receptor beta chains share one sample of origin, sequenced in a study of CD8+ T cells in alopecia areata. Sequencing used cDNA as its template, made by extracting RNA and reverse transcribing it. Sequenced by immunoSEQ multiplex PCR; TCRdb stores in-frame clones only, minus some. The repertoire has about 200,000 clones, 57% of them found once; the top ten carry under 0.5%. The specimen comprised CD4+ T cells sorted from blood, sampled at week 0. The source is a human donor with alopecia areata.

The chain is built from TRBV9 and TRBJ2-1; maybe TRBD1 (6 bases). Trimming took off 4 bases at V and 8 bases at J, with 19 bases between the two ends. Germline CDR1 reads SGDLS; CDR2 reads YYNGEE. The CDR3 has 15 amino acids. As DNA, the CDR3 is TGTGCCAGCAGCTCCAAGGGGGACAAATACCATGAGCAGTTCTTC. This encodes CASSSKGDKYHEQFF.

This chain links TRBV30 with TRBJ2-2, with 7 bases aligning to TRBD2. Trimming at V came to 0 bases and at J to 7 bases, leaving 5 bases not matched to a gene. The CDR3 extends over 14 amino acids. CDR1 is GTSNPN, CDR2 SVGIG, per germline (reference sequence). Here the CDR3 reads CAWSVGSGFGELFF. Written as DNA, the CDR3 is TGTGCCTGGAGTGTCGGTAGCGGGTTCGGGGAGCTGTTTTTT. The whole variable domain, filled in from reference TRBV30 and TRBJ2-2, reads SQTIHQWPATLVQPVGSPLSLECTVEGTSNPNLYWYRQAAGRGLQLLFYSVGIGQISSEVPQNLSASRPQDRQFILSSKKLLLSDSGFYLCAWSVGSGFGELFFGEGSRLTVL.

The V gene is TRBV30, the J gene TRBJ2-7; 11 nucleotides agree with TRBD2. J gave up 9 bases and V 4 bases, and 14 bases lay outside the gene matches. The CDR3 is 15 residues long. Per germline, CDR1 GTSNPN and CDR2 SVGIG (reference sequence). Written as DNA, the CDR3 is TGTGCCTGGACGGGAAAGGGTCTAGCGGGAGGTCGGCAGTACTTC. Its translation: CAWTGKGLAGGRQYF.